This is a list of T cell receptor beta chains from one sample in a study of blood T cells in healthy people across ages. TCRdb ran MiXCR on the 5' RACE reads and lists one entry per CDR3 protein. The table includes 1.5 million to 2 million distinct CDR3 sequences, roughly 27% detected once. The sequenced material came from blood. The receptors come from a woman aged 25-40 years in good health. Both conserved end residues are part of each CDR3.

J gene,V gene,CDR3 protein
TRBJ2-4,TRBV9,CASSPRGSGSNIQYF
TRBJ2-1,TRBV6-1,CASSLMGQANEQFF
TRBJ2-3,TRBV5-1,CASSLLAGVDTQYF
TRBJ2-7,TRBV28,CASSLIETGSAEQYF
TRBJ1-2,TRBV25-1,CASSEYEDLYGYTF
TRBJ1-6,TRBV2,CASTSREDSPLHF
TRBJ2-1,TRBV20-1,CSARLSNGASYNEQFF
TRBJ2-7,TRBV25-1,CASTLQGVVRVEQYF
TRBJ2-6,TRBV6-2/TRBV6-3,CASRWEIRSGVNVLTF
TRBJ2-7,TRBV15,CATSSPGQGFTEQYF
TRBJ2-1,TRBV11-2,CASSLQVPAYNEQFF
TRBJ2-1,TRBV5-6,CASSSDSGTIYNEQFF
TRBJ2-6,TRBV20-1,CSARVQGAPGANVLTF
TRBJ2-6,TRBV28,CASSGLVSGANVLTF
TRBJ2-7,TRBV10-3,CAISESTRGDEQYF
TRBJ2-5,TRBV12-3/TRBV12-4,CASSFFLGRETQYF
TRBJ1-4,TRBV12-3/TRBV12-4,CASSPDMGSEKLFF
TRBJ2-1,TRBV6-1,CASRLAGSYNEQFF
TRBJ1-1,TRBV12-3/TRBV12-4,CASSSSPRMNTEAFF
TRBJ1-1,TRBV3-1,CASSQGGGFGAEAFF
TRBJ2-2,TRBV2,CASTMELFF
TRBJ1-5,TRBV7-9,CASSSKGAESNQPQHF
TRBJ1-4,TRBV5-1,CASSQLRGGNEKLFF